Listed below are T cell receptor beta chains from one sample, sequenced in a study of OX40 agonist ivuxolimab in advanced cancers. Sequenced by immunoSEQ multiplex PCR; TCRdb stores in-frame clones only, minus some. The repertoire has under 100,000 clones, 80% to 95% of them found once; the top ten carry 0.55% to 0.75%. Sequenced here: CD4+ or CD8+ T cells sorted from blood, sampled in a trial of the OX40 agonist ivuxolimab. The receptors derive from an adult with an advanced solid tumor such as melanoma, head and neck, liver or kidney cancer. CDR3s include the opening cysteine and the closing phenylalanine or tryptophan. Fields, in order: J gene, V gene, D gene, clone size, CDR3 DNA, CDR3 protein. The D gene is left open where the match is weak. The listing skips clone size in some rows; elsewhere it reads once, few, many or a size class.

j_gene: TRBJ1-3
v_gene: TRBV6-5
d_gene: NA
abundance: NA
CDR3nt: TGTGCCAGCAGTAGGGACAAGACCTCTGGAAACACCATATATTTT
CDR3aa: CASSRDKTSGNTIYF

j_gene: TRBJ1-1
v_gene: TRBV6-5
d_gene: NA
abundance: NA
CDR3nt: TGTGCCAGCAGTGGGGACACGGGAGTCGCTTTCTTT
CDR3aa: CASSGDTGVAFF

j_gene: TRBJ2-5
v_gene: TRBV11-3
d_gene: NA
abundance: NA
CDR3nt: TGTGCCAGCAGGGCCCGACAAGAACCGGAGACCCAGTACTTC
CDR3aa: CASRARQEPETQYF

j_gene: TRBJ1-1
v_gene: TRBV10-3
d_gene: NA
abundance: NA
CDR3nt: TGTGCCATCAGTGAACGAGGGGTTGATGAAGCTTTCTTT
CDR3aa: CAISERGVDEAFF

j_gene: TRBJ2-6
v_gene: TRBV5-4
d_gene: NA
abundance: NA
CDR3nt: TGTGCCAGCAGCTATACAAGTACAGGGTATCCCTCTGGGGCCAACGTCCTGACTTTC
CDR3aa: CASSYTSTGYPSGANVLTF

j_gene: TRBJ2-3
v_gene: TRBV5-1
d_gene: NA
abundance: NA
CDR3nt: TGCGCCAGCAGCTTGGCTGCGGGGCCCACAGATACGCAGTATTTT
CDR3aa: CASSLAAGPTDTQYF

j_gene: TRBJ2-7
v_gene: TRBV6-1
d_gene: NA
abundance: NA
CDR3nt: TGTGCCACCCGAAAGGGACTCCTTGAGATTTTCGAGCAGTACTTC
CDR3aa: CATRKGLLEIFEQYF

j_gene: TRBJ1-1
v_gene: TRBV6-6
d_gene: TRBD1
abundance: NA
CDR3nt: TGTGCCAGCAGCCTCCGCGCAGGGGGTGAAACTGAAGCTTTCTTT
CDR3aa: CASSLRAGGETEAFF

j_gene: TRBJ1-3
v_gene: TRBV6-6
d_gene: NA
abundance: once
CDR3nt: TGTGCCAGCAGCTCCACGTTTGGAAACACCATATATTTT
CDR3aa: CASSSTFGNTIYF

j_gene: TRBJ2-3
v_gene: TRBV14
d_gene: NA
abundance: NA
CDR3nt: TGTGCCAGCAGCCAAGCGGGAAGAAGCACAGATACGCAGTATTTT
CDR3aa: CASSQAGRSTDTQYF

j_gene: TRBJ2-3
v_gene: TRBV30
d_gene: NA
abundance: NA
CDR3nt: TGTGCCGGACAAACGGACAGCGCTACCCGTACGCAGTATTTT
CDR3aa: CAGQTDSATRTQYF

j_gene: TRBJ1-1
v_gene: TRBV5-1
d_gene: TRBD1
abundance: NA
CDR3nt: TGCGCCAGCAGCGGGACAGCGAACACTGAAGCTTTCTTT
CDR3aa: CASSGTANTEAFF

j_gene: TRBJ1-1
v_gene: TRBV13
d_gene: NA
abundance: once
CDR3nt: TGTGCCAGCAGCACGAGAGGGGGTGGCACTGAAGCTTTCTTT
CDR3aa: CASSTRGGGTEAFF

j_gene: TRBJ2-2
v_gene: TRBV6-1
d_gene: TRBD1
abundance: NA
CDR3nt: TGTGCCAGCAGTGAGCAGGGGGCGGGAACCGGGGAGCTGTTTTTT
CDR3aa: CASSEQGAGTGELFF

j_gene: TRBJ2-1
v_gene: TRBV5-5
d_gene: NA
abundance: once
CDR3nt: TGTGCCAGCAGCTTGCATCCGGGCCTGAGCTCCTACAATGAGCAGTTCTTC
CDR3aa: CASSLHPGLSSYNEQFF

j_gene: TRBJ2-5
v_gene: TRBV5-1
d_gene: TRBD2
abundance: NA
CDR3nt: TGCGCCAGCAGCTTCCAGAGACTAGCGGGAGGAAGAGGGGAGACCCAGTACTTC
CDR3aa: CASSFQRLAGGRGETQYF

j_gene: TRBJ1-1
v_gene: TRBV27
d_gene: NA
abundance: medium-sized
CDR3nt: TGTGCCAGCAGTTTATCGGGGGCAACCGGGGAAGCTTTCTTT
CDR3aa: CASSLSGATGEAFF

j_gene: TRBJ2-5
v_gene: TRBV7-3
d_gene: NA
abundance: NA
CDR3nt: TGTGCCAGCAGCTTCCAGAGAGACGAGACCCAGTACTTC
CDR3aa: CASSFQRDETQYF

j_gene: TRBJ2-3
v_gene: TRBV10-3
d_gene: NA
abundance: NA
CDR3nt: TGTGCCATCAGTGCTCTTGAAGATACGCAGTATTTT
CDR3aa: CAISALEDTQYF

j_gene: TRBJ2-7
v_gene: TRBV7-9
d_gene: TRBD1
abundance: NA
CDR3nt: TGTGCCAGCAGCTTGCTCCGGGACAGGGGGGACGAGCAGTACTTC
CDR3aa: CASSLLRDRGDEQYF

j_gene: TRBJ2-2
v_gene: TRBV5-6
d_gene: NA
abundance: NA
CDR3nt: TGTGCCACTAAGGGACGGCTGAACACCGGGGAGCTGTTTTTT
CDR3aa: CATKGRLNTGELFF

j_gene: TRBJ1-1
v_gene: TRBV7-3
d_gene: TRBD1
abundance: NA
CDR3nt: TGTGCCAGCAGTACCCACACAGGGGTGAACACTGAAGCTTTCTTT
CDR3aa: CASSTHTGVNTEAFF

j_gene: TRBJ2-3
v_gene: TRBV11-3
d_gene: NA
abundance: NA
CDR3nt: TGTGCCAGCAGCTTAGATGAGATGACAGATACGCAGTATTTT
CDR3aa: CASSLDEMTDTQYF

j_gene: TRBJ2-7
v_gene: TRBV18
d_gene: TRBD1
abundance: NA
CDR3nt: TGTGCCAGTCGCACAGGGGGCTTATACGAGCAGTACTTC
CDR3aa: CASRTGGLYEQYF

j_gene: TRBJ1-1
v_gene: TRBV6-6
d_gene: TRBD1
abundance: NA
CDR3nt: TGTGCCAGCAATACAGGGGGCATCGCTGAAGCTTTCTTT
CDR3aa: CASNTGGIAEAFF

j_gene: TRBJ2-3
v_gene: TRBV5-1
d_gene: TRBD2
abundance: NA
CDR3nt: TGCGCCAGCAGCTTGATGCCCGGGGGGGATCCAGATACGCAGTATTTT
CDR3aa: CASSLMPGGDPDTQYF

j_gene: TRBJ2-1
v_gene: TRBV11-2
d_gene: TRBD2
abundance: NA
CDR3nt: TGTGCCAGCAGGCTAACTAGCGGGGGACGGGAGCAGTTCTTC
CDR3aa: CASRLTSGGREQFF

j_gene: TRBJ1-2
v_gene: TRBV5-8
d_gene: TRBD1
abundance: NA
CDR3nt: TGTGCCAGCAGCTTGAGTAGGCGGACAGGGGAGCCCGGCTACACCTTC
CDR3aa: CASSLSRRTGEPGYTF

j_gene: TRBJ1-2
v_gene: TRBV10-2
d_gene: NA
abundance: NA
CDR3nt: TGCGCCAGCAACTCTGGTGGGGGAGGCTACACCTTC
CDR3aa: CASNSGGGGYTF

j_gene: TRBJ2-7
v_gene: TRBV7-3
d_gene: NA
abundance: NA
CDR3nt: TGTGCCAGCAGCACGGCCGGGACTCCCACCGGGTACGAGCAGTACTTC
CDR3aa: CASSTAGTPTGYEQYF

j_gene: TRBJ2-3
v_gene: TRBV5-4
d_gene: NA
abundance: few
CDR3nt: TGTGCCAGCAGCGGGGGCGAGGATACGCAGTATTTT
CDR3aa: CASSGGEDTQYF

j_gene: TRBJ1-5
v_gene: TRBV6-5
d_gene: NA
abundance: NA
CDR3nt: TGTGCCAGCGCTACAAGGGGCGGGAATCAGCCCCAGCATTTT
CDR3aa: CASATRGGNQPQHF

j_gene: TRBJ1-2
v_gene: TRBV7-9
d_gene: TRBD1
abundance: NA
CDR3nt: TGTGCCAGCAGCTCGACAGGGGGCTTGGTCTATGGCTACACCTTC
CDR3aa: CASSSTGGLVYGYTF

j_gene: TRBJ2-3
v_gene: TRBV2
d_gene: NA
abundance: NA
CDR3nt: TGTGCCAGACAGGGGGGGAGCACAGATACGCAGTATTTT
CDR3aa: CARQGGSTDTQYF

j_gene: TRBJ1-3
v_gene: TRBV5-4
d_gene: TRBD1
abundance: NA
CDR3nt: TGTGCCAGCAGCTTACTGGGACAGGCGGCTGGAAACACCATATATTTT
CDR3aa: CASSLLGQAAGNTIYF

j_gene: TRBJ1-2
v_gene: TRBV4-1
d_gene: NA
abundance: once
CDR3nt: TGCGCCAGCAGCCAAGATGAGACCAGGGCGAATTTCTATGGCTACACCTTC
CDR3aa: CASSQDETRANFYGYTF

j_gene: TRBJ2-2
v_gene: TRBV5-1
d_gene: NA
abundance: NA
CDR3nt: TGCGCCAGCCAAACTCCCACCGGGGAGCTGTTTTTT
CDR3aa: CASQTPTGELFF

j_gene: TRBJ1-2
v_gene: TRBV5-1
d_gene: NA
abundance: NA
CDR3nt: TGCGCCAGCAGCTTGGAACAGGGAGGGGATGGCTACACCTTC
CDR3aa: CASSLEQGGDGYTF

j_gene: TRBJ1-2
v_gene: TRBV14
d_gene: TRBD1
abundance: once
CDR3nt: TGTGCCAGCAGCCCGATTGGGTTTGGGACAGGCACTTCTACGGGTGGCTACACCTTC
CDR3aa: CASSPIGFGTGTSTGGYTF

j_gene: TRBJ2-3
v_gene: TRBV6-6
d_gene: NA
abundance: once
CDR3nt: TGTGCCAGCAGTTACCCAACAGGCCCGGGCACAGATACGCAGTATTTT
CDR3aa: CASSYPTGPGTDTQYF

j_gene: TRBJ1-5
v_gene: TRBV6-1
d_gene: NA
abundance: NA
CDR3nt: TGTGCCAGCAGCCCAACTGGAGGGGGGCAGCCCCAGCATTTT
CDR3aa: CASSPTGGGQPQHF

j_gene: TRBJ2-1
v_gene: TRBV5-6
d_gene: TRBD2
abundance: NA
CDR3nt: TGTGCCAGCAGCTTTCTCCCATCGGGGGGGGCCGCATACAATGAGCAGTTCTTC
CDR3aa: CASSFLPSGGAAYNEQFF

j_gene: TRBJ1-2
v_gene: TRBV4-1
d_gene: NA
abundance: NA
CDR3nt: TGCGCCAGCAGCCAAGAGGAGGGCAGGGGTATGGGGACATATGGCTACACCTTC
CDR3aa: CASSQEEGRGMGTYGYTF

j_gene: TRBJ2-5
v_gene: TRBV5-1
d_gene: TRBD2
abundance: NA
CDR3nt: TGCGCCAGCAGCGCCCTGCCGGGAGGGCGGGAGACCCAGTACTTC
CDR3aa: CASSALPGGRETQYF

j_gene: TRBJ1-4
v_gene: TRBV6-1
d_gene: NA
abundance: NA
CDR3nt: TGTGCCAGCCTACCACAGGTTAATAATGAAAAACTGTTTTTT
CDR3aa: CASLPQVNNEKLFF

j_gene: TRBJ2-5
v_gene: TRBV7-9
d_gene: NA
abundance: few
CDR3nt: TGTGCCAGCAGCTTTTTTTCCCTGAGCGCGGTAGAGACCCAGTACTTC
CDR3aa: CASSFFSLSAVETQYF

j_gene: TRBJ2-5
v_gene: TRBV5-1
d_gene: NA
abundance: NA
CDR3nt: TGCGCCAGCAGCTTGGGACACCCAGGTTGGGAGACCCAGTACTTC
CDR3aa: CASSLGHPGWETQYF

j_gene: TRBJ2-4
v_gene: TRBV9
d_gene: TRBD1
abundance: NA
CDR3nt: TGTGCCAGCAGTCCTGGACAGGGAAAAATAGCCAAAAACATTCAGTACTTC
CDR3aa: CASSPGQGKIAKNIQYF

j_gene: TRBJ2-5
v_gene: TRBV6-5
d_gene: NA
abundance: NA
CDR3nt: TGTGCCAGCAGTTACTCGCGGGCACAAGAGACCCAGTACTTC
CDR3aa: CASSYSRAQETQYF

j_gene: TRBJ1-2
v_gene: TRBV5-6
d_gene: NA
abundance: NA
CDR3nt: TGTGCCAGCAGCGGACCGTCTTCACGGGAGAACTATGGCTACACCTTC
CDR3aa: CASSGPSSRENYGYTF

j_gene: TRBJ2-5
v_gene: TRBV11-3
d_gene: NA
abundance: NA
CDR3nt: TGTGCCAGCAGCCTAGGGGGGAACTACCGCCAAGAGACCCAGTACTTC
CDR3aa: CASSLGGNYRQETQYF

j_gene: TRBJ2-7
v_gene: TRBV2
d_gene: NA
abundance: NA
CDR3nt: TGTGCCAGCCTGACCGAGTACTTGATGTACTTC
CDR3aa: CASLTEYLMYF

j_gene: TRBJ1-5
v_gene: TRBV21-1
d_gene: NA
abundance: NA
CDR3nt: TGTGCCAGCAGCAAAGGGGACAAGGATCAGCCCCAGCATTTT
CDR3aa: CASSKGDKDQPQHF